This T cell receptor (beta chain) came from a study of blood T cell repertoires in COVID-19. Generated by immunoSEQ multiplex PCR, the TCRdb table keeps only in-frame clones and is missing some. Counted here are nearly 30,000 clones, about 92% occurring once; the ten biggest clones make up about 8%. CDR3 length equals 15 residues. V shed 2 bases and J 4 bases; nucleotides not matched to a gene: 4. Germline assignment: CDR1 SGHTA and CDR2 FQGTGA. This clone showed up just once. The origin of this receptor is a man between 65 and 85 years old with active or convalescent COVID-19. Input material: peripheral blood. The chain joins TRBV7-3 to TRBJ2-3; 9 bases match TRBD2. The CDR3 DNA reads TGTGCCAGCAGCTTAGCGGGGGGGCCACCAGATACGCAGTATTTT. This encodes CASSLAGGPPDTQYF.